The clone carrying this T cell receptor (beta chain) has a single count. This sample was included in a study of cytomegalovirus exposure and HLA in healthy donors. The CDR3 runs 13 residues. Per germline, CDR1 SGHTA and CDR2 FQGNSA. V dropped 1 base and J dropped 4 bases, with 6 bases sitting between them. PCR was performed using 60 Vbeta and 13 Jbeta primers. Method: immunoSEQ multiplex PCR; TCRdb's copy keeps in-frame clones and lacks some. The data hold some 130,000 clones, with 65% to 90% observed a single time. The chain carries TRBV7-2 and TRBJ2-3; D gene uncertain. The source material was PBMCs. This TCR came from a male donor in good health and CMV-seropositive. In DNA, the CDR3 is TGTGCCAGCAGCTTAGGTATTGCAGATACGCAGTATTTT. This sequence encodes CASSLGIADTQYF.